Detailed here is one T cell receptor (beta chain). The CDR3 loop spans 21 amino acids. Trimming cost V 3 bases and J 4 bases; bases outside gene matches: 26. Per germline, CDR1 SGHRS and CDR2 YFSETQ. Libraries were prepared by immunoSEQ multiplex PCR; TCRdb keeps only in-frame clonotypes and omits some of them. The table records approximately 760,000 clones, approximately 85% of them present only once. The record originates from a study of shared T cell receptors in the human thymus. The sample was also reused in another study, on human thymus T cells. This second study notes: All donors were healthy Finnish infants who were undergoing corrective surgery to treat congenital heart defects. An apparent bias in V and J gene usage was seen in thymic and blood repertoires. Among unrelated individuals, related research reported thymic repertoires that overlapped highly.

This chain joins TRBV5-1 and TRBJ2-7, with 9 bases aligning to TRBD1. The TCR was taken from a girl less than two years old with a congenital heart defect. The sequenced material came from thymocytes. The DNA of the CDR3 is TGCGCCAGCAGCTCCCAGGGCTACAGGGGGCCCCCCGGTGAGGGTAAATACGAGCAGTACTTC. Residues: CASSSQGYRGPPGEGKYEQYF. Based on the CDR3 plus reference TRBV5-1 and TRBJ2-7, the full variable domain is KAGVTQTPRYLIKTRGQQVTLSCSPISGHRSVSWYQQTPGQGLQFLFEYFSETQRNKGNFPGRFSGRQFSNSRSEMNVSTLELGDSALYLCASSSQGYRGPPGEGKYEQYFGPGTRLTVT.